The clone carrying this T cell receptor beta chain showed up just once. Its antigen is as yet unknown. Germline CDR1 is SGHDT and CDR2 is YYEEEE. The CDR3 is 15 amino acids. In the PCR, 60 Vbeta and 13 Jbeta primers were used. Measured with immunoSEQ multiplex PCR; TCRdb has only the in-frame clones, and not every one. The table lists fewer than 200,000 clones, approximately 80% of them singletons. The sample comes from a study of cytomegalovirus exposure and HLA in healthy donors. Study background: Early released data had tens of millions of unique TCRs, all coming from HLA-typed donors.

Study outcomes and limitations: In vitro checks showed that a few CMV-associated chains really do target CMV antigens.

The sequenced material came from PBMCs. This chain uses TRBV5-6 with TRBJ2-5; D gene uncertain. The J call may be wrong; the DNA end is better matched by TRBJ2-7. The clonotype was recovered from a woman aged 40 to 50 in good health and CMV-seropositive. The CDR3 DNA reads as TGTGCCAGCAGCTTGTTTGGCCAGGCAGCCTACGAGCAGTACTTC. It codes for CASSLFGQAAYEQYF.